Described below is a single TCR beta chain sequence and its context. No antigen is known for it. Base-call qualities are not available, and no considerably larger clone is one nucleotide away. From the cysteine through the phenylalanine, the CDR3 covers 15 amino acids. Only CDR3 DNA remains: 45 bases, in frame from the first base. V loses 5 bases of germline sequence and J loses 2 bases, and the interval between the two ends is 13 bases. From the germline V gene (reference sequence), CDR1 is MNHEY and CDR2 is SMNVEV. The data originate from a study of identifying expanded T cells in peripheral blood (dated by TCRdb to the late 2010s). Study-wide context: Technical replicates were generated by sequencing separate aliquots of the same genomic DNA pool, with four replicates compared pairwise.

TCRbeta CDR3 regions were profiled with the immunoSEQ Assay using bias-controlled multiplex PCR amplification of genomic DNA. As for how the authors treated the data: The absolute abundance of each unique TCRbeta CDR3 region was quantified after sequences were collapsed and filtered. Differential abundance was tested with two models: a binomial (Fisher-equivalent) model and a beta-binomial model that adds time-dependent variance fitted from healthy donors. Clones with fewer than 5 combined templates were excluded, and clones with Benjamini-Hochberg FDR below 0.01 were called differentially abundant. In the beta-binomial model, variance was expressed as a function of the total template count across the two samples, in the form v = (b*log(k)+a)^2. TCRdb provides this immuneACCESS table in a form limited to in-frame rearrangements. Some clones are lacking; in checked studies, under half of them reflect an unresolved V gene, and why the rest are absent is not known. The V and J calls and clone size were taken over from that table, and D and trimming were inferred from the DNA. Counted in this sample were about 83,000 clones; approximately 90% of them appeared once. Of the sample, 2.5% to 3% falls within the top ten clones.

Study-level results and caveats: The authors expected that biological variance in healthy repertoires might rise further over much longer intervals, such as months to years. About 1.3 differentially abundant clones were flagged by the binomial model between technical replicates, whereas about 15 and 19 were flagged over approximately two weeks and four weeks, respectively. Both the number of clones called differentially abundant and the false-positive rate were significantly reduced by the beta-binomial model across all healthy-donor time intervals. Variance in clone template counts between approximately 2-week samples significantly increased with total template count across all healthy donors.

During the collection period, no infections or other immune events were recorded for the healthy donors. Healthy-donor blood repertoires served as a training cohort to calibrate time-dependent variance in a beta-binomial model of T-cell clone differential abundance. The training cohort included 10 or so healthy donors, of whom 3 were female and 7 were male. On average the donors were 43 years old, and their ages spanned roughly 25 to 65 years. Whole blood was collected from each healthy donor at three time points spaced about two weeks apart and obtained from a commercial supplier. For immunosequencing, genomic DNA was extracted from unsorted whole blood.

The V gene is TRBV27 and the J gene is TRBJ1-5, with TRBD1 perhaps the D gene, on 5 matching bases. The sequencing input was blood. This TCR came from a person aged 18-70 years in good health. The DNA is TGTGCCAGCAGTGCTCAGGGTGAGGGCAATCAGCCCCAGCATTTT. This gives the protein CASSAQGEGNQPQHF.